This paragraph reports one T cell receptor (beta chain). Its antigen is unknown. Combining a sample-barcoded 5' primer with a J-beta primer mix, a second PCR ran for roughly 7 to 12 cycles. TCRdb used MiXCR to reprocess the 5' RACE reads, holding one entry per CDR3 protein. Of some 920,000 distinct CDR3 sequences listed, roughly half are singletons. The data belong to a study of blood T cells in healthy people across ages. Study-wide results and caveats: Versus aged donors, long-lived donors had higher diversity and more naive CD4+ cells. A roughly linear fall in TCR beta diversity per million T cells was seen with increasing age.

The sequenced sample consisted of blood. This clonotype originated in a woman in her sixties or seventies in good health.

CDR3 region: CSARDLQGPEIDNEQFF. CDR3 in DNA: TGCAGTGCTAGAGATCTTCAGGGCCCCGAAATAGACAATGAGCAGTTCTTC. The rearrangement joins TRBV20-1 to TRBJ2-1, with D possibly TRBD1 on 5 matching bases. V was cut by 0 bases and J by 5 bases, with 20 bases left in between. CDR1 is DFQATT, CDR2 SNEGSKA, per germline (reference sequence). The CDR3 consists of 17 residues.